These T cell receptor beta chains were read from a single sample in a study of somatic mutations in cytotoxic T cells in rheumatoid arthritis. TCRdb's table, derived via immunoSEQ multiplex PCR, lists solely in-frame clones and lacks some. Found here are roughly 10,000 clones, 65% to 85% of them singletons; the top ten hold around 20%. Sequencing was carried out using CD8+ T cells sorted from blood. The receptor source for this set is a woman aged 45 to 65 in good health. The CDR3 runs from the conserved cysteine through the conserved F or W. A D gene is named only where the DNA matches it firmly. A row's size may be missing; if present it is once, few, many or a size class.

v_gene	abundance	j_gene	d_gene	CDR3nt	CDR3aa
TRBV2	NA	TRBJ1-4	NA	TGTGCCAGCAGTCCACCGGACACTGCAACTAATGAAAAACTGTTTTTT	CASSPPDTATNEKLFF
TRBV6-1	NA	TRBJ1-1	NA	TGTGCCAGCAGTGAATTAGAGGAGGCTGAAGCTTTCTTT	CASSELEEAEAFF
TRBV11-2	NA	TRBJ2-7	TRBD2	TGTGCCAGCAGCCCCCAGCGGGGTAGCTACGAGCAGTACTTC	CASSPQRGSYEQYF
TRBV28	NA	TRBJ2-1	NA	TGTGCCAGCAGGACGCCGGGTGAGCAGTTCTTC	CASRTPGEQFF
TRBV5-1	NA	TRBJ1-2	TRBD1	TGCGCCAGCAGCCCTACACAGGGGGCGCATTCTGGCTACACCTTC	CASSPTQGAHSGYTF
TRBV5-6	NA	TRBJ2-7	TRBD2	TGTGCCAGCCTGACTAGCGGGGGACCCTACGAGCAGTACTTC	CASLTSGGPYEQYF
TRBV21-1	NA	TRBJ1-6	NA	TGTGCCAGCAGAGCGGCCCTAGCTACACATACTCATAATTCACCCCTCCACTTT	CASRAALATHTHNSPLHF
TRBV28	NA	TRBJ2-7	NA	TGTGCCAGCAGTCTCGCCGGGGGTCCCCAGTACTTC	CASSLAGGPQYF
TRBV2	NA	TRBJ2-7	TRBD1	TGTGCCAGCAGCCACCGGGACAGGGGTTACGAGCAGTACTTC	CASSHRDRGYEQYF
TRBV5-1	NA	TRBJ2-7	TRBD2	TGCGCCAGCAGCATTGGGGGGGTCGAGCAGTACTTC	CASSIGGVEQYF
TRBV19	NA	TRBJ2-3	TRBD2	TGTGCCAGTAGTAAACCGGGACTAGAAGATACGCAGTATTTT	CASSKPGLEDTQYF
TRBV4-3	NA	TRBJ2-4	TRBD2	TGCGCCAGCAGCCACCAACTGGGGGGTGGGACTAGCTTAGACATTCAGTACTTC	CASSHQLGGGTSLDIQYF
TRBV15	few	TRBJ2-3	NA	TGTGCCACCAGCAGTGCGCGGGAAGGGGCAGATACGCAGTATTTT	CATSSAREGADTQYF
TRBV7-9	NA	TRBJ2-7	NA	TGTGCCAGCAGCTTAGGGACTTACGAGCAGTACTTC	CASSLGTYEQYF
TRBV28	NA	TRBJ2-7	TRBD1	TGTGCCAGCAGTTTAATTGGTCCAGGGGGCCCGGGGGAGCAGTACTTC	CASSLIGPGGPGEQYF
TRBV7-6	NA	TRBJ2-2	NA	TGTGCCAGCAGCTTAGGGGACTCCCACACCGGGGAGCTGTTTTTT	CASSLGDSHTGELFF
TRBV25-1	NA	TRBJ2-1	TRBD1	TGTGCCAGCAGTGAGTCGGGACAGGGGTATGGGCAGTTCTTC	CASSESGQGYGQFF
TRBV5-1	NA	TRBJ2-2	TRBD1	TGCGCCAGCATAAACAGGGGTTCCGGGGAGCTGTTTTTT	CASINRGSGELFF
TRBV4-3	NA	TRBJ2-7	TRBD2	TGCGCCAGCAGCCCCGGGATAGCGGGAGTCTACGAGCAGTACTTC	CASSPGIAGVYEQYF
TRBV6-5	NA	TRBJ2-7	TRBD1	TGTGCCAGCAGTTACGCGGGACAGGGGTTTTACGAGCAGTACTTC	CASSYAGQGFYEQYF
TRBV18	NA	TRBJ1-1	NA	TGTGCCAGCTCATCCGACAGGCTTATGAACACTGAAGCTTTCTTT	CASSSDRLMNTEAFF
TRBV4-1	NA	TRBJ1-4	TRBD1	TGCGCCAGCAGCCCCGGGACAGGGAATGAAAAACTGTTTTTT	CASSPGTGNEKLFF
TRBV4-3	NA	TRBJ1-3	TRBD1	TGCGCCAGCAGCCAAGACAGCCCAGGGGGAGGAAACACCATATATTTT	CASSQDSPGGGNTIYF
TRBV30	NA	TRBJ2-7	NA	TGTGCCTGGAGTGTAATGGGCCTGGGCGAGCAGTACTTC	CAWSVMGLGEQYF
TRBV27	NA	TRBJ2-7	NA	TGTGCCAGCAGTCCCTCCCCCTACGAGCAGTACTTC	CASSPSPYEQYF
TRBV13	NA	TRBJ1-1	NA	TGTGCCAGCAGCTTATATCGGGGGAGCACTGAAGCTTTCTTT	CASSLYRGSTEAFF
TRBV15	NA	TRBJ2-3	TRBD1	TGTGCCACCAGTCAGGGGGAACGGGCAGATACGCAGTATTTT	CATSQGERADTQYF
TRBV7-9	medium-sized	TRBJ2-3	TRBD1	TGTGCCAGCCAAGGGACAGGGACAGATACGCAGTATTTT	CASQGTGTDTQYF
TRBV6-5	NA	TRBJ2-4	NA	TGTGCCAGCAGTTACGGGCAGGGGGGCAAAAACATTCAGTACTTC	CASSYGQGGKNIQYF
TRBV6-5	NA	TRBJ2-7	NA	TGTGCCACCAGTACAGACGGACGGGGCTACGAGCAGTACTTC	CATSTDGRGYEQYF
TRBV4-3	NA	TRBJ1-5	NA	TGCGCCAGCAGCCAAGATCGGGGGGCCAGGGAGGATCAGCCCCAGCATTTT	CASSQDRGAREDQPQHF
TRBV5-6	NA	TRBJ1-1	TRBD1	TGTGCCAGCAGCCCGACAGGGGGCTCTGAAGCTTTCTTT	CASSPTGGSEAFF
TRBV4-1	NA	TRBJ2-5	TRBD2	TGCGCCAGCAGCCAAGGGACTAGCGGGCAAGAGACCCAGTACTTC	CASSQGTSGQETQYF
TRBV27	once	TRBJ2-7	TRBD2	TGTGCCAGCAGTCCTGGGACTAGCGGGAGATCCGAGCAGTACTTC	CASSPGTSGRSEQYF
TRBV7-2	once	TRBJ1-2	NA	TGTGCCAGCAGCCCGGAGGGTTATGGCTACACCTTC	CASSPEGYGYTF
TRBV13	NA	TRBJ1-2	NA	TGTGCCAGCAGCTTAGGCCTAAACAGGCGGGGCGGCTACACCTTC	CASSLGLNRRGGYTF
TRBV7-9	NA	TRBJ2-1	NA	TGTGCCAGCAGCTTCCAGGGGACCGAGGAGCAGTTCTTC	CASSFQGTEEQFF
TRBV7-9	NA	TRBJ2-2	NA	TGTGCCAGCAGCTTAGACCCTGGAGGCGCCGGGGGCACCGGGGAGCTGTTTTTT	CASSLDPGGAGGTGELFF
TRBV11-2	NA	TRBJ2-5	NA	TGTGCCAGCAGCTTAGGAGGACACCTCCAAGAGACCCAGTACTTC	CASSLGGHLQETQYF
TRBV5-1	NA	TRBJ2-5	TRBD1	TGCGCCAGCAGCTTGTGGACAGGGGGTTCGTCTTTAGAGACCCAGTACTTC	CASSLWTGGSSLETQYF
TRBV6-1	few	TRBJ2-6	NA	TGTGCCAGCAGTGACACGAGCTCTGGGGCCAACGTCCTGACTTTC	CASSDTSSGANVLTF
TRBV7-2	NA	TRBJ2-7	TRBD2	TGTGCCAGCAGCCCCCGGCGGCTAGCGGGTGGATTGGGAAGCGAGCAGTACTTC	CASSPRRLAGGLGSEQYF
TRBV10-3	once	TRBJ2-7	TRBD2	TGTGCCATCAGTGAGTCGAGCGGCGGGAGCCCCTACGAGCAGTACTTC	CAISESSGGSPYEQYF
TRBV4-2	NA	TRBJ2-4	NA	TGTGCCAGCGGCCAAGATACGGCTAGTGTAGCCAAAAACATTCAGTACTTC	CASGQDTASVAKNIQYF
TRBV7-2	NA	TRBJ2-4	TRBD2	TGTGCCAGCAGCCCGGGGGGGGACATTCAGTACTTC	CASSPGGDIQYF
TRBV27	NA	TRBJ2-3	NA	TGTGCCAGCAGCCTATTTCCAGGGGACACAGATACGCAGTATTTT	CASSLFPGDTDTQYF
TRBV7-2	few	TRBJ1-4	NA	TGTGCCAGCAGCTTCTCTAGATCCAATGAAAAACTGTTTTTT	CASSFSRSNEKLFF
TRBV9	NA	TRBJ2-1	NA	TGTGCCAGCAGCGAGGGGAATACGAAGGCCAATGAGCAGTTCTTC	CASSEGNTKANEQFF
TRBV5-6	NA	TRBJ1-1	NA	TGTGCCAGCAGTTCCGGGAAGAACACTGAAGCTTTCTTT	CASSSGKNTEAFF
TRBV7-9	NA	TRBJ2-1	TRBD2	TGTGCCAGCAGCTTAATCGCCGGGAGGGCCGCTTACAATGAGCAGTTCTTC	CASSLIAGRAAYNEQFF
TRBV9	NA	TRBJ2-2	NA	TGTGCCAGCAGCGCGGGGAAGGCCGGGGAGCTGTTTTTT	CASSAGKAGELFF
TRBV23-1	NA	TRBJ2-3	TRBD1	TGCGCCAGCAGTCCTCCGGGACAGTTAAAGGATACGCAGTATTTT	CASSPPGQLKDTQYF
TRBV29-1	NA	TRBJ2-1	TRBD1	TGCAGCGTTGGATGGACAGGGGTTTATGACAATGAGCAGTTCTTC	CSVGWTGVYDNEQFF
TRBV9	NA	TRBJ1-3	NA	TGTGCCAGCAGCGTGGACTTTCCTGGAAACACCATATATTTT	CASSVDFPGNTIYF